These T cell receptor beta chains were read from a single sample in a study of beta chain features in type 1 diabetes. Sequencing was performed with immunoSEQ multiplex PCR; in TCRdb, only in-frame clones are kept and a portion is missing. The profile covers fewer than 400,000 clones, with 7% to 9% appearing a single time and 0.44% taken by the ten largest. The sample comprised central memory CD4+ T cells from blood. The source of these receptors is a woman aged 18-35 years in good health. The conserved cysteine and the conserved F or W are not part of the CDR3 here. The order of the fields is V gene, D gene, J gene, CDR3 length, CDR3 protein. D genes are given only for firm matches.

>TRBV11-1|.|TRBJ1-1|12
ASSPKLTGVEAF
>TRBV27|.|TRBJ2-7|13
ASIIRTRIGGEQY
>TRBV6-6|.|TRBJ2-5|13
ASSYTGQSRETQY
>TRBV19|.|TRBJ2-7|10
ASRQGNGEQY
>TRBV6-5|.|TRBJ1-1|12
ASSLQYGGTEAF
>TRBV19|.|TRBJ1-1|10
ASSPQNTEAF
>TRBV15|.|TRBJ2-1|13
ATSTGGPFYNEQF
>TRBV7-9|.|TRBJ2-7|9
ASGASGEQY
>TRBV4-2|.|TRBJ2-3|12
ASSQAWSTDTQY
>TRBV27|.|TRBJ1-5|12
ASSFIRVGQPQH
>TRBV28|TRBD1|TRBJ1-5|14
ASRESTGTGVRPQH
>TRBV11-2|.|TRBJ1-1|17
ASSLVGGTGYQMNTEAF
>TRBV2|TRBD1|TRBJ1-2|12
ASSGTGELYGYT
>TRBV2|.|TRBJ1-4|13
ASGKDIATNEKLF
>TRBV7-2|.|TRBJ1-3|13
ASSTWNRAGNTIY
>TRBV10-3|.|TRBJ1-1|11
AISEGVNTEAF
>TRBV7-8|.|TRBJ2-1|10
ASSLAIGEQF
>TRBV2|.|TRBJ2-1|9
ASSDYNEQF
>TRBV11-2|TRBD1|TRBJ2-1|14
ASSETQGQGYNEQF
>TRBV6-6|TRBD2|TRBJ2-1|12
ASSAGTSVFAQF
>TRBV11-2|.|TRBJ2-3|14
ASSLSGAGTTDTQY
>TRBV5-4|.|TRBJ2-5|12
ASSLAGNQETQY